A selection of T cell receptor beta chains follows, all from one sample in a study of radiation and T cells in renal cell carcinoma. TCRdb keeps only in-frame clones here, not all; method: immunoSEQ multiplex PCR. The table has 150,000 to 160,000 clones, about 87% seen once; the top ten hold approximately 12%. Sequenced material: blood, taken from a patient whose treatment included radiotherapy and nephrectomy. The receptor set was obtained from a woman between 45 and 65 years old with renal cell carcinoma. The CDR3 runs from the conserved cysteine through the conserved F or W. Expanded clones are given a class, and other clones once, few, many or no size at all.

V gene	J gene	clone size	CDR3 protein
TRBV5-1	TRBJ1-2	many	CASSLEGGYGYTF
TRBV7-9	TRBJ2-2	-	CASSFRGARDTGELFF
TRBV9	TRBJ2-2	-	CASSVAHGFRGTGELFF
TRBV4-3	TRBJ1-1	-	CASSQEWGANTEAFF
TRBV10-3	TRBJ2-5	-	CAISPGDNFATQYF
TRBV7-3	TRBJ1-1	few	CASSWTGGRAEAFF
TRBV6-5	TRBJ2-7	-	CATNGGRNGEQYF
TRBV2	TRBJ2-1	-	CASSQTSGGLPNEQFF
TRBV5-1	TRBJ2-7	-	CASSPISTLYEQYF
TRBV6-1	TRBJ2-3	-	CASSVGLAGGIADTQYF
TRBV10-3	TRBJ1-5	few	CAISESKVESNQPQHF
TRBV4-1	TRBJ1-1	-	CASSPDRGEIVEAFF
TRBV7-9	TRBJ1-1	-	CASSLVSQKAFF
TRBV6-1	TRBJ2-5	-	CASSDHRGPQETQYF
TRBV19	TRBJ1-1	few	CASSSTGAAPEAFF
TRBV18	TRBJ1-3	-	CASSHPGNTIYF
TRBV9	TRBJ1-4	-	CASSAQGSGEKLFF
TRBV7-9	TRBJ2-7	-	CASSLGTAPPSSYEQYF